Below are 26 T cell receptor beta chains sequenced from a single sample in a study of yellow fever vaccine responses in identical twins. TCRdb fed the RT-PCR reads into MiXCR, producing one record per CDR3 protein. The sample yields some 2,500 distinct CDR3 sequences, about 86% seen once. The source material was T cells from blood (PBMCs), unsorted or a sorted subset (not recorded which), sampled before or after yellow fever vaccination (not recorded which). These receptors were collected from a woman aged 18-30 years who received the yellow fever vaccine.

CDR3 DNA: TGTGCCACCAGTCGTAAGGGGCGCGGCACCGGGGAGCTGTTTTTT. Protein product: CATSRKGRGTGELFF. V and J are TRBV15 and TRBJ2-2; possible D gene TRBD1, 5 bases. Germline V gene data show CDR1 as LNHNV and CDR2 as YYDKDF (reference sequence). CDR3 length equals 15 residues. V gave up 6 bases and J gave up 4 bases, with 15 bases separating them.

J is TRBJ2-4 and V is TRBV15, with no clear D. Trimming pared 2 bases from V and 1 base from J, leaving 12 bases between. Germline V gene lookup returns CDR1 LNHNV and CDR2 YYDKDF (reference sequence). The length of the CDR3 is 16 residues. The CDR3, as DNA: TGTGCCACCAGCAGACCGACCTTCGGGGCCAAAAACATTCAGTACTTC. This translates into CATSRPTFGAKNIQYF.

This rearrangement joins TRBV6-2 or TRBV6-3 to TRBJ2-7, with D uncertain. CDR1 and CDR2 (germline): MNHEY, SVGEGT. With 8 bases removed from V and 0 bases from J, the gap between germline ends came to 11 bases. The CDR3 loop spans 13 amino acids. The CDR3 nucleotides are TGTGCCAGCTGCAACGGTCCCTCCTACGAGCAGTACTTC. As protein: CASCNGPSYEQYF.

This clonotype was seen more than once but under ten times. The chain has TRBV7-1 and TRBJ2-5; 7 bases are a match to TRBD2. TRBV7-1 carries the ORF label, with uncertain function. After removal of 2 bases from V and 0 bases from J, the junction contained 12 bases not matched to a gene. This CDR3 region has 18 residues. The CDR3 region is CASSSRVWASGYQETQYF. Here the CDR3 DNA reads TGTGCCAGCAGCTCAAGGGTCTGGGCTAGCGGCTACCAAGAGACCCAGTACTTC.

J is TRBJ1-4 and V is TRBV2; D perhaps matches TRBD1 (5 bases). This CDR3 region has 14 residues. Germline values: CDR1 SNHLY, CDR2 FYNNEI. The V end lost 8 bases, the J end lost 3 bases, and 13 bases lay between the germline ends. CDR3 bases: TGTGCCAGCGGACACCCACGGTCTAATGAAAAACTGTTTTTT. Its translation is CASGHPRSNEKLFF.

V usage is TRBV10-1 and J usage is TRBJ1-2, with 8 positions matching TRBD1. This CDR3 comprises 13 residues. V lost 11 bases, J lost 10 bases, and 15 bases stayed unmatched. Germline CDR1 WNHNN, CDR2 SYGVQD (reference sequence). In nucleotides, the CDR3 is TGCGCCCGTCCGGGACAGGTCCGTTTCTTCTACACCTTC. Translating gives CARPGQVRFFYTF.

The chain uses TRBV30 and TRBJ2-3; D is perhaps TRBD2 (6 bases). Germline V gene lookup returns CDR1 GTSNPN and CDR2 SVGIG (reference sequence). The CDR3 length is 15 residues. The V end lost 0 bases, the J end lost 3 bases, and 13 bases lay between the germline ends. CDR3 sequence (DNA): TGTGCCTGGAGTGTACCAGGCGGGAAGACAGATACGCAGTATTTT. It specifies CAWSVPGGKTDTQYF.

The CDR3 bases are TGTGCCAGCAGCCCCTACAGACAGGGGGGGGCCAAAAACATTCAGTACTTC. Protein: CASSPYRQGGAKNIQYF. The chain has TRBV6-1 and TRBJ2-4; TRBD1 matches at 9 bases. V trimming: 6 bases; J trimming: 1 base; junction bases outside the gene matches: 10. Germline assignment: CDR1 MNHNS and CDR2 SASEGT. CDR3 size: 17 residues.

The chain recombines TRBV10-3 with TRBJ1-1; D gene ambiguous. Per germline, CDR1 ENHRY and CDR2 SYGVKD. V gave up 4 bases and J gave up 1 base, with 7 bases separating them. The length of the CDR3 is 13 residues. In DNA, the CDR3 is TGTGCCATCAGTGGCGCGCGGAACACTGAAGCTTTCTTT. Translation: CAISGARNTEAFF.

V usage is TRBV4-1 and J usage is TRBJ2-7; 7 bases fit TRBD1. From germline, CDR1 is MGHRA and CDR2 YSYEKL. This CDR3 region has 14 residues. V gave up 1 base and J gave up 3 bases; unmatched junction bases: 3. As DNA, the CDR3 is TGCGCCAGCAGCCAAGGGACAGGCCTCTACGAGCAGTACTTC. Residues: CASSQGTGLYEQYF.

The V call is TRBV11-1, the J call TRBJ2-5; D gene unclear. Germline V lookup: CDR1 SGHAT, CDR2 FQDESV (reference sequence). The CDR3 is made up of 13 amino acids. Trimming took off 7 bases at V and 3 bases at J, with 12 bases between the two ends. The CDR3 nucleotides read TGTGCCAGCAACCCAAGAGACAAAGAGACCCAGTACTTC. Translation: CASNPRDKETQYF.

The chain employs TRBV12-3 or TRBV12-4 and TRBJ1-1; the D gene is possibly TRBD1 (6 bases). The V gene lost 7 bases and the J gene lost 10 bases, with 19 bases spanning the gap. There are 13 residues in the CDR3. CDR3 sequence reads: CASIERGGGVAFF. As DNA, the CDR3 is TGTGCCAGCATAGAGAGAGGGGGAGGTGTAGCTTTCTTT.

The V and J genes are TRBV6-5 and TRBJ2-3; D gene unclear. Germline CDR1 and CDR2: MNHEY and SVGAGI. The V gene lost 2 bases and the J gene lost 2 bases, with 5 bases spanning the gap. This CDR3 contains 13 residues. DNA of the CDR3: TGTGCCAGCAGTTACCTGTACACAGATACGCAGTATTTT. Residues: CASSYLYTDTQYF.

This chain connects TRBV28 to TRBJ2-7, with 7 nucleotides matching TRBD2. The CDR3 has 17 residues. Losses at the gene ends were 1 base for V and 0 bases for J; bases not matched to a gene: 9. The germline CDR1 and CDR2 sequences are MDHEN and SYDVKM. The CDR3 loop reads CASSLLMGLADSYEQYF. The DNA of the CDR3 is TGTGCCAGCAGTTTATTGATGGGGCTAGCGGACTCCTACGAGCAGTACTTC. The variable domain in full, completed from reference TRBV28 and TRBJ2-7, reads DVKVTQSSRYLVKRTGEKVFLECVQDMDHENMFWYRQDPGLGLRLIYFSYDVKMKEKGDIPEGYSVSREKKERFSLILESASTNQTSMYLCASSLLMGLADSYEQYFGPGTRLTVT.

The V gene is TRBV20-1, the J gene TRBJ2-7; no clear D. With 3 bases removed from V and 2 bases from J, the gap between germline ends came to 11 bases. The CDR3 has 13 residues. Germline CDR1 is DFQATT and CDR2 is SNEGSKA (reference sequence). In DNA form, the CDR3 reads TGCAGTGCTAGGGGCAATCCCGCCTACGAGCAGTACTTC. Residues: CSARGNPAYEQYF.

This sequence joins TRBV19 and TRBJ2-7; D gene uncertain. The germline V and J ends were trimmed by 6 bases and 1 base, with 10 bases remaining between them. Germline CDR1 LNHDA, CDR2 SQIVND (reference sequence). The CDR3 covers 13 residues. The CDR3 DNA sequence: TGTGCCAGTAGCTGGACGGAATCCTACGAGCAGTACTTC. Its translation: CASSWTESYEQYF.

V is TRBV6-1 and J is TRBJ1-6; maybe TRBD1 (5 bases). CDR1 MNHNS and CDR2 SASEGT come from the germline V gene. The CDR3 contains 15 residues. The V gene lost 4 bases and the J gene lost 7 bases, with 14 bases spanning the gap. Here the CDR3 reads CASSGDVVANSPLHF. For the CDR3, the DNA is TGTGCCAGCAGTGGGGACGTCGTCGCAAATTCACCCCTCCACTTT.

The genes are TRBV7-9 and TRBJ2-7, with 7 bases lining up with TRBD1. The V segment lost 10 bases and the J segment 4 bases; nucleotides outside the gene matches: 7. Germline CDR1 is SEHNR and CDR2 is FQNEAQ (reference sequence). The CDR3 is 12 amino acids. The CDR3 DNA is TGTGCCACGAGACAGGGAAAGTACGAGCAGTACTTC. It yields the protein CATRQGKYEQYF.

V usage is TRBV6-1 and J usage is TRBJ1-1; D gene unclear. V lost 5 bases to trimming and J lost 4 bases, with 23 bases between them. CDR1 is MNHNS and CDR2 is SASEGT in the germline V gene. This CDR3 comprises 17 residues. CDR3 amino acids: CASSTYFRASRGTEAFF. The CDR3, as DNA: TGTGCCAGCAGTACCTATTTTCGGGCCTCCCGGGGCACTGAAGCTTTCTTT.

The gene calls are TRBV11-1 and TRBJ2-3, with D hard to call. This CDR3 comprises 13 residues. Germline V gives CDR1 SGHAT, CDR2 FQDESV (reference sequence). Between the trimmed V and J ends, which lost 3 bases and 2 bases, there was a span of 6 bases. The CDR3 sequence is CASSFPSTDTQYF. DNA for the CDR3: TGTGCCAGCAGCTTCCCCTCCACAGATACGCAGTATTTT.

The table lists this clonotype with a count of one. The chain has TRBV30 and TRBJ1-1; D remains unclear. The CDR3 runs to 10 residues. Trimming pared 3 bases from V and 3 bases from J, leaving 2 bases between. The germline V gene encodes CDR1 GTSNPN and CDR2 SVGIG (reference sequence). The CDR3 bases are TGTGCCTGGAGAGACACTGAAGCTTTCTTT. Amino acid sequence: CAWRDTEAFF.

The CDR3: CAISEPGLAGGEQFF. The CDR3 DNA reads TGTGCCATCAGTGAGCCGGGACTAGCGGGAGGAGAGCAGTTCTTC. This rearrangement joins TRBV10-3 to TRBJ2-1; TRBD2 matches at 15 bases. The trim removed 2 bases at V and 10 bases at J, leaving 3 bases unmatched. Germline V gene sequence: CDR1 ENHRY, CDR2 SYGVKD. The CDR3 is 15 residues long.

The chain joins TRBV7-6 to TRBJ2-7, with D possibly being TRBD2 (5 bases). Germline assignment: CDR1 SGHVS and CDR2 FNYEAQ. This CDR3 spans 14 amino acids. Trimming removed 2 bases at V and 6 bases at J, with 14 bases between. In DNA form, the CDR3 reads TGTGCCAGCAGCTTACAAGCATTACTAGGCGAGCAGTACTTC. Translation: CASSLQALLGEQYF. The full variable domain, in which reference TRBV7-6 and TRBJ2-7 provide the parts outside the CDR3, is GAGVSQSPRYKVTKRGQDVALRCDPISGHVSLYWYRQALGQGPEFLTYFNYEAQQDKSGLPNDRFSAERPEGSISTLTIQRTEQRDSAMYRCASSLQALLGEQYFGPGTRLTVT.

The chain recombines TRBV29-1 with TRBJ2-7; D is undetermined. V dropped 4 bases and J dropped 1 base, with 20 bases sitting between them. Looked up from germline, CDR1 is SQVTM and CDR2 is ANQGSEA. This CDR3 has 16 amino acids. The DNA for the CDR3 is TGCAGCGTTGTCCTCACAGTCATCCCACTTTCCTACGAGCAGTACTTC. This translates into CSVVLTVIPLSYEQYF.

The V and J genes are TRBV15 and TRBJ2-1; the D is unclear. The V and J ends lost 5 bases and 3 bases respectively, with 2 bases between them. CDR1 LNHNV and CDR2 YYDKDF come from the germline V gene (reference sequence). The CDR3 loop spans 11 amino acids. The CDR3 DNA sequence: TGTGCCACCAGCGGCTACAATGAGCAGTTCTTC. It codes for CATSGYNEQFF.

The chain carries TRBV4-1 and TRBJ2-3; D remains unclear. Deletions cut 4 bases from V and 2 bases from J, with 19 bases between. Germline V gives CDR1 MGHRA, CDR2 YSYEKL. This CDR3 has 17 residues. The DNA of the CDR3 is TGCGCCAGCAGCCCCTACTCTGGTACTCTTCTCACAGATACGCAGTATTTT. Protein: CASSPYSGTLLTDTQYF.